The entry that follows covers one TCR beta chain sequence. Its antigen is still unknown. These data originate in a study of cytomegalovirus exposure and HLA in healthy donors. Overall study results and limits: Despite most TCR sequences being rare, some public TCRs occurred in many donors.

It was with 60 Vbeta and 13 Jbeta primers that the PCR ran. Assay used: immunoSEQ multiplex PCR; TCRdb lists only in-frame clones, some missing. This sample has about 210,000 clones, with roughly 82% found just once. The V gene's germline CDR1 is SGDLS and CDR2 YYNGEE. Trimming cost V 0 bases and J 5 bases; bases outside gene matches: 9. This CDR3 comprises 16 residues. Specimen: PBMCs. This TCR was recovered from a middle-aged man in good health and CMV-seropositive. The chain joins TRBV9 to TRBJ2-5, with 8 bases aligning to TRBD2. The CDR3 loop is CASSVEGRGEEETQYF. The CDR3 DNA reads TGTGCCAGCAGCGTAGAAGGGCGGGGGGAGGAGGAGACCCAGTACTTC.